A single sample gave rise to the 4 T cell receptor beta chains below, sequenced in a study of T cells in Graves' hyperthyroidism and ophthalmopathy. Using RNA transcripts as the source, TCR beta CDR3 regions were amplified. An initial round of RT-PCR targeting the TCR CDR3 relied on the HTBI primer set. TCRdb re-derived calls from the multiplex PCR reads in MiXCR, one entry per CDR3 protein. Among about 300,000 distinct CDR3 sequences listed, about 19% were seen once. The specimen was blood. Receptors originate from a man aged 50 to 60 with Graves' ophthalmopathy.

This clonotype showed up just a few times. The genes are TRBV5-4 and TRBJ1-1; D not resolved. Germline CDR1 is SGHNT and CDR2 is YYREEE (reference sequence). This CDR3 has 13 amino acids. V lost 4 bases, J lost 1 base, and 8 bases lay in between. The CDR3 reads CASSATANTEAFF. In DNA form, the CDR3 reads TGTGCCAGCAGCGCCACAGCGAACACTGAAGCTTTCTTT. The variable domain in full, completed from reference TRBV5-4 and TRBJ1-1, reads ETGVTQSPTHLIKTRGQQVTLRCSSQSGHNTVSWYQQALGQGPQFIFQYYREEENGRGNFPPRFSGLQFPNYSSELNVNALELDDSALYLCASSATANTEAFFGQGTRLTVV.

The count of this clonotype is one. The gene calls are TRBV27 and TRBJ2-7; no definite D call. The CDR3 length is 14 residues. CDR1 is MNHEY and CDR2 is SMNVEV in the germline V gene (reference sequence). The V gene lost 0 bases and the J gene lost 4 bases, with 10 bases spanning the gap. The CDR3 loop is CASSLSSLRYEQYF. The CDR3 coding sequence is TGTGCCAGCAGTTTATCCTCTTTAAGGTACGAGCAGTACTTC.

There are many counts of this clonotype. This sequence joins TRBV20-1 and TRBJ1-5; a weak D match, TRBD1 (5 bases). With 0 bases removed from V and 4 bases from J, the gap between germline ends came to 16 bases. This CDR3 contains 16 residues. Germline CDR1 DFQATT, CDR2 SNEGSKA (reference sequence). The CDR3 nucleotides read TGCAGTGCTAGAGATTGGGGGATCGGGGGGAATCAGCCCCAGCATTTT. Translating gives CSARDWGIGGNQPQHF.

The table lists this clonotype with a few counts. This sequence joins TRBV20-1 and TRBJ2-1; 8 positions match TRBD2. The CDR3 consists of 13 residues. Unmatched junction bases numbered 3, after V lost 1 base and J lost 7 bases. Germline V gene sequence: CDR1 DFQATT, CDR2 SNEGSKA (reference sequence). CDR3 loop: CSARVTGGNEQFF. CDR3 sequence (DNA): TGCAGTGCTAGAGTTACGGGGGGGAATGAGCAGTTCTTC.